This T cell receptor beta chain was observed in a study of T cells in Graves' hyperthyroidism and ophthalmopathy (dated by TCRdb to the late 2010s). Background for the entire study: Peripheral blood was collected at initial diagnosis, before any treatment. TCR Vbeta CDR3 sequencing of 120 to 150 peripheral blood samples (roughly 43 ophthalmopathy, about 75 hyperthyroidism and some 17 progressor patients) is reported in the paper. Whether ophthalmopathy could be predicted prospectively was tested in an independent validation cohort made up of some 20 hyperthyroidism patients plus 17 patients who later progressed to ophthalmopathy. The study also compared thyroid tissue and blood T-cell repertoires from about six Graves' hyperthyroidism patients. The 90 to 100 discovery patients were randomly split 7:3 into training and test sets. To identify TCR V-J signatures that set the groups apart, the researchers used a discovery cohort of about a hundred patients, made up of roughly 45 with Graves' ophthalmopathy and approximately 57 with stable Graves' hyperthyroidism. Once sampling was done, hyperthyroidism patients were given methimazole at a starting dose of 30 mg daily, whereas ophthalmopathy patients were given high-dose intravenous methylprednisolone. Overall study results and their limits: A 13 V-J signature model separated ophthalmopathy from stable hyperthyroidism, with 87.88% sensitivity and roughly 82% specificity in cross-validation and 80%/75% in testing. No statistical method was used to set the sample size in advance, and investigators knew the group allocation. Most expanded thyroid clonotypes (frequency above 0.001) were also detected in blood, suggesting blood repertoires may reflect thyroid immune responses. In validation, progression to ophthalmopathy was predicted by the model with roughly 69% sensitivity and 72% to 80% specificity, a median of roughly 6 months before onset.

Stable Graves' hyperthyroidism was defined as no progression to ophthalmopathy during 18 months of follow-up. Hyperthyroidism patients were newly diagnosed, had a disease duration of under 2 months, and were aged 18 to 65 years. Exclusion was applied to patients with uncontrolled infections, other autoimmune diseases, pregnancy or lactation. Diagnoses relied on clinical symptoms, serum thyroxine and TRAb, thyroid ultrasound and orbital computed tomography. PBMCs were isolated from about 9.2 ml of fresh peripheral blood by Ficoll-Paque density gradient centrifugation. Total RNA was extracted using Trizol reagent, and RNA quality was assessed on an Agilent 2100 Bioanalyzer. The table lists this clonotype with many counts. Its antigen has not been determined. A junction boundary mismatches the germline segment, possibly from a read error. Amplification of TCR beta CDR3 regions was carried out from RNA transcripts. The first round of RT-PCR for the TCR CDR3 was performed with the HTBI primer set and the Qiagen OneStep RT-PCR kit. Libraries were constructed in a second round of multiplex PCR, after which size selection and purification were performed. Paired-end sequencing of the libraries was performed with 100 bp reads on an Illumina HiSeq2000. The authors' analysis ran thus. SOAPnuke was used to process the raw data, with reads discarded if the reads contained adapters or uncalled bases, had a mean Phred below 15, or lacked an exact constant-primer or identifier match. High-quality paired reads were merged using COPE v1.2.5, and each unique nucleotide sequence was defined as a clonotype. MiTCR v1.1 was used to align the clonotypes against IMGT TRBV, TRBD and TRBJ reference segments. Analysis was restricted to V-J combinations with a frequency above 0.0001, which covered about 99% of repertoires. The TCS score was defined as F50 (clonal expansion) divided by E x V (chaos), with BLOSUM62-based TCRdist calculated between CDR3 peptides within each V-J. Welch's t-statistics and random forest reduced around 520 V-J features to 10 to 15, which were used in a naive Bayes classifier (R e1071). In TCRdb, the public reads were trimmed at Q25 with fastp and aligned with MiXCR, with productive beta chains retained. Here each entry gathers all rows of one CDR3 protein and keeps the most common genes and DNA. In this record, the V and J calls reflect TCRdb's handling and not the investigators' own analysis. The sample profile shows more than 300,000 distinct CDR3 sequences; roughly an eighth of them were found once. Around 9.2% of the sample is taken by the ten largest.

The TCR sequence derives from a woman in her late teens or twenties with Graves' hyperthyroidism. The sample taken for sequencing was blood.

The DNA is as follows: TGTGCCAGCAGTTTGGAGGGAAACACCATATATTTT. Its protein product is CASSLEGNTIYF. The V and J segments used are TRBV5-1 and TRBJ1-3; the D gene is not confidently resolved. The germline V gene gives CDR1 as SGHRS and CDR2 as YFSETQ. From the cysteine through the phenylalanine, the CDR3 covers 12 amino acids. Of all the DNA, just the CDR3 is kept, 36 bases in frame from base 1.